This TCR beta chain was recovered during a study of radiation and T cells in renal cell carcinoma. As regards this clone: Its cognate antigen is unknown.

Study results and caveats: No pretreatment tumor biopsies were available for baseline clonotypes. From baseline, blood top tumor clonotypes peaked at 2 weeks post-radiation.

Only in-frame clones appear in the TCRdb table, and some are missing; sequencing was by immunoSEQ multiplex PCR. The profile shows around 170,000 clones, 88% of them singletons. Time point here: blood 4 weeks post-SBRT, at nephrectomy. Described treatment: 15 Gy SBRT to primary tumor, nephrectomy 4 weeks later. Nephrectomy followed 15 Gy stereotactic body radiation by 4 weeks. The patient's renal cell carcinoma had clear cell pathology. The CDR3 has 16 residues. The V gene lost 0 bases and the J gene lost 1 base, with 13 bases spanning the gap. Germline values: CDR1 SGHRS, CDR2 YFSETQ. The material sequenced was blood, taken from a patient whose treatment included radiotherapy and nephrectomy. This clonotype originated in a woman aged 50 to 60 with renal cell carcinoma. The rearrangement joins TRBV5-1 to TRBJ2-5; D unclear. The CDR3 loop is CASSLGSSRAQETQYF. DNA of the CDR3: TGCGCCAGCAGCTTGGGCTCCTCACGGGCCCAAGAGACCCAGTACTTC. Full variable domain (remainder filled in from reference TRBV5-1 and TRBJ2-5): KAGVTQTPRYLIKTRGQQVTLSCSPISGHRSVSWYQQTPGQGLQFLFEYFSETQRNKGNFPGRFSGRQFSNSRSEMNVSTLELGDSALYLCASSLGSSRAQETQYFGPGTRLLVL.